This TCR beta chain appears in the sequencing data of a study of shared clonotypes between healthy human individuals. Study-wide context: CD4 naive and CD4 memory each took three plates per donor, while CD8 naive took two and CD8 memory one.

About this clone itself: Its specificity is unknown.

The CDR3 consists of 14 residues. V dropped 0 bases and J dropped 5 bases, with 10 bases sitting between them. Germline CDR1 MNHEY, CDR2 SVGAGI. Overall study findings and caveats: Memory subsets had estimated richness that was generally smaller than that of naive subsets. Rarefaction showed that sequencing of sorted subsets was incomplete (despite large depth).

Authors' data handling: Filtering was not the same, since immunoSEQ gave junction-only sequences without quality scores. Produced via immunoSEQ multiplex PCR; TCRdb's table is partial and in-frame only. V, J and clone size are taken as reported in that table, and D and trimming were inferred from the DNA itself. The profile shows more than 2,000,000 clones, over 90% of them singletons. The source material was naive CD4+ T cells from PBMCs. The sample's subset: CD45RA+ positively selected. The receptor's source is a man between 18 and 35 years old in good health. Some clones in this sample may be carry-over from other donors' samples. The chain couples TRBV6-5 to TRBJ1-2, with D perhaps TRBD1 (5 bases). The CDR3 region is CASSYSGGEYGYTF. CDR3 nucleotides: TGTGCCAGCAGTTACTCGGGGGGGGAATATGGCTACACCTTC.